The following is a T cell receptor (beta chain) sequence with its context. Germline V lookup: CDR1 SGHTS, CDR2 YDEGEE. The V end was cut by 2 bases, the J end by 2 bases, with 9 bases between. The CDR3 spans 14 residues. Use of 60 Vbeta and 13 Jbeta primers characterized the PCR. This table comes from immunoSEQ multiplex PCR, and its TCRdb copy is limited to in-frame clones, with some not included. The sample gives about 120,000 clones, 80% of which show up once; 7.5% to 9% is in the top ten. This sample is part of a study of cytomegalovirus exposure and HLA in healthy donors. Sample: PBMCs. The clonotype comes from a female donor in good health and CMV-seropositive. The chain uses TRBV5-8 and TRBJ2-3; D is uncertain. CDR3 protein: CASSFRGNTDTQYF. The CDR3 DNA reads TGTGCCAGCAGCTTTCGCGGAAACACAGATACGCAGTATTTT.